Presented here are 8 T cell receptor beta chains from one specimen sequenced in a study of cytomegalovirus exposure and HLA in healthy donors. The PCR used 60 Vbeta and 13 Jbeta primers. Assay: immunoSEQ multiplex PCR; the TCRdb copy retains only in-frame clones and omits some. The sample comprises about 210,000 clones, about four fifths of which are singletons, and 9.5% to 13% rests with the top ten. Material: PBMCs. These receptors were collected from a woman in her 50s in good health and CMV-seropositive.

V and J are TRBV19 and TRBJ1-4; D may be TRBD1 (6 bases). The CDR3 spans 17 residues. Germline CDR1 reads LNHDA; CDR2 reads SQIVND (reference sequence). V lost 3 bases to trimming and J lost 0 bases, with 14 bases between them. CDR3 nucleotide sequence: TGTGCCAGTAGTATTAGCGGGAGGGGGGCAACTAATGAAAAACTGTTTTTT. Translating gives CASSISGRGATNEKLFF.

In the case of this clone: One end of the junction is discordant with germline, which a read error may explain. This chain joins TRBV19 and TRBJ1-5, with TRBD1 identical over 8 bases. Germline V lookup: CDR1 LNHDA, CDR2 SQIVND (reference sequence). This CDR3 comprises 15 residues. In DNA, the CDR3 is TGTGCCGGTAGTATTAGGACAGGGCGGGGGCAGCCCCAGCATTTT. This gives the protein CAGSIRTGRGQPQHF.

This clone was observed once. The CDR3 loop is CAWASSGGAYNEQFF. CDR3 DNA: TGTGCCTGGGCTTCAAGCGGGGGGGCCTACAATGAGCAGTTCTTC. This rearrangement joins TRBV30 to TRBJ2-1, with 10 bases aligning to TRBD2. CDR1 GTSNPN and CDR2 SVGIG come from the germline V gene (reference sequence). Trimming cost V 5 bases and J 2 bases; bases outside gene matches: 6. The CDR3 has 15 amino acids.

The CDR3 region is CASRERTENTGELFF. The DNA of the CDR3 is TGTGCCAGCAGAGAGAGGACAGAGAACACCGGGGAGCTGTTTTTT. The genes are TRBV7-3 and TRBJ2-2; D is possibly TRBD1 (6 bases). The CDR3 is 15 residues long. V gave up 6 bases and J gave up 1 base, with 12 bases separating them. Looked up from germline, CDR1 is SGHTA and CDR2 is FQGTGA.

CDR3 residues: CASSFDAGGTEAFF. CDR3 DNA: TGTGCCAGCAGCTTTGACGCGGGAGGCACTGAAGCTTTCTTT. The rearrangement joins TRBV9 to TRBJ1-1; D is uncertain. This CDR3 has 14 residues. Germline assignment: CDR1 SGDLS and CDR2 YYNGEE. V was cut by 4 bases and J by 4 bases, with 14 bases left in between.

Of note for this clone: Other DNA sequences from this sample encode an identical CDR3 as well. This chain links TRBV5-4 with TRBJ2-7, with D possibly being TRBD2 (6 bases). V was shortened by 0 bases and J by 7 bases, with 14 bases between the two germline ends. The germline V gene encodes CDR1 SGHNT and CDR2 YYREEE (reference sequence). The CDR3 runs 14 residues. The CDR3 bases are TGTGCCAGCAGCTTGGATAGGGGTGGACTAGAGCAGTACTTC. Residues: CASSLDRGGLEQYF.

This chain joins TRBV2 and TRBJ1-6; the match to TRBD1 covers 9 bases. Germline V CDR1 and CDR2: SNHLY, FYNNEI. The CDR3 has 14 amino acids. V lost 5 bases, J lost 11 bases, and 7 bases stayed unmatched. The CDR3 region has the DNA TGTGCCAGCAGTCAGGGACAGGGAGGAGCACCCCTCCACTTT. Translation: CASSQGQGGAPLHF.

This clone has only a few counts. CDR3 sequence (DNA): TGCGCCAGCAGCCAAGTCGCAACTAATGAAAAACTGTTTTTT. Its protein product is CASSQVATNEKLFF. This chain links TRBV4-1 with TRBJ1-4, with D hard to call. The length of the CDR3 is 14 residues. CDR1 is MGHRA and CDR2 is YSYEKL in the germline V gene. Trimming took off 1 base at V and 0 bases at J, with 3 bases between the two ends.